This T cell receptor beta chain was sequenced for a study of shared clonotypes between healthy human individuals. Study context: There were three CD4 naive, three CD4 memory, two CD8 naive and one CD8 memory plates per donor.

Findings of the study overall: Generally, naive subsets came out with larger estimated richness than memory subsets.

Authors' processing steps: ImmunoSEQ output held junction-only sequences without quality scores, so filtering differed. Profiling relied on immunoSEQ multiplex PCR, and the TCRdb table lists in-frame clones only, not all of them. Clonal size and the V and J genes are those of that table, whereas D and trimming came from the DNA. The sample carries millions of clones, around 94% recorded once. Comments on this clone: Its antigen is currently unknown. The same CDR3 can be traced to other DNA sequences in this sample.

This CDR3 has 14 amino acids. V lost 3 bases, J lost 3 bases, and 0 bases stayed unmatched. Germline CDR1 SEHNR, CDR2 FQNEAQ (reference sequence). The V and J genes are TRBV7-9 and TRBJ2-2; 8 bases are a match to TRBD1. The specimen sequenced was naive CD4+ T cells sorted from blood. Subset denoted: CD45RA+ positively selected. This clonotype originated in a man younger than 35 in good health. The CDR3 spells CASSLTGDTGELFF. CDR3 sequence (DNA): TGTGCCAGCAGCTTGACAGGGGACACCGGGGAGCTGTTTTTT.